The present T cell receptor (beta chain) was sequenced within a study of human T cells and chemical hapten exposure. Time point of the sample: pre-sensitization, week 0. The sample's treatment: therapeutic diphenylcyclopropenone sensitization with weekly scalp DPC. With 8 bases removed from V and 1 base from J, the gap between germline ends came to 14 bases. CDR1 MDHEN and CDR2 SYDVKM come from the germline V gene. CDR3 length: 14 residues. TCRdb re-derived calls from the RACE reads in MiXCR, one entry per CDR3 protein. The profile shows around 110,000 distinct CDR3 sequences, more than 10% of them singletons.

The sample consisted of whole blood, taken in connection with sensitization to the hapten diphenylcyclopropenone (DPC). V and J are TRBV28 and TRBJ2-5; D is perhaps TRBD2 (6 bases). This TCR derives from a woman aged 45-65 years with alopecia areata. Some clones in this sample may be carry-over from other donors' samples. The CDR3 nucleotides read TGTGCCAGCGGCACTCAGGGAGGCCAAGAGACCCAGTACTTC. Amino acids: CASGTQGGQETQYF.